A single T cell receptor beta chain is shown here with its context. Its antigen remains unidentified. The entry originates in a study of response to subunit inactivated influenza vaccine. Overall study results and limits: The authors suggested that few new T cells are recruited per seasonal influenza vaccination.

This CDR3 spans 15 amino acids. Trimming removed 7 bases from V and 7 bases from J; junction bases left unmatched: 9. Germline V CDR1 and CDR2: MNHEY, SMNVEV (reference sequence). TCRdb used MiXCR to reprocess the RT-PCR reads, holding one entry per CDR3 protein. In the table there are hundreds of thousands of distinct CDR3 sequences, roughly 25% of which are singletons. This clonotype was sampled from a man over 45 who received an inactivated influenza vaccine. The material was CD4+ T cells sorted from PBMCs, obtained roughly 5 days after vaccination. The gene calls are TRBV27 and TRBJ2-2, with TRBD1 matching 10 bases. CDR3 DNA: TGTGCCAGCACCGCGGGACAGGGGTCTGGCGGGGAGCTGTTTTTT. It yields the protein CASTAGQGSGGELFF.